Included here is one T cell receptor (beta chain) sequence, with context. Its target is not known. The sample is drawn from a study of cytomegalovirus exposure and HLA in healthy donors. PCR primers comprised 60 Vbeta and 13 Jbeta primers. Sequencing was performed with immunoSEQ multiplex PCR; in TCRdb, only in-frame clones are kept and a portion is missing. The sample's table shows about 120,000 clones. The CDR3 sequence is 16 residues long. CDR1 is LNHDA, CDR2 SQIVND, per germline (reference sequence). V gave up 5 bases and J gave up 4 bases, with 18 bases separating them. Overall study results and limits: Serostatus for CMV was the only available immune exposure information. TRBV6-2, TRBV6-3 and some other V segments were excluded as indistinguishable.

The chain has TRBV19 and TRBJ1-5; the D gene is possibly TRBD1 (5 bases). Sequenced: PBMCs. The TCR originated in a man younger than 35 in good health and CMV-seronegative. The CDR3 bases are TGTGCCAGTAGTGGGCGGGACTCGCTAATAAATCAGCCCCAGCATTTT. Translation gives CASSGRDSLINQPQHF.